This T cell receptor beta chain was obtained from a study of identical twins. Study-level findings and limits: Carriage of fewer insertions was seen in abundant cord blood beta clonotypes, whereas memory repertoires showed none. Those out-of-frame alpha sequences shared by twins showed an excess of low generation probability. There was more out-of-frame TCR alpha sharing in monozygotic twins than models estimated. Because invariant MAIT and iNKT cells could be present, zero-insertion analyses could be partly confounded.

The V segment lost 8 bases and the J segment 5 bases; nucleotides outside the gene matches: 12. This CDR3 has 14 amino acids. Germline V CDR1 and CDR2: WSHSY, SAAADI. This clonotype has more than one count but fewer than ten. Its antigen is unknown. TCRdb re-called the 5' RACE reads through MiXCR, storing one row per CDR3 protein. The sample shows nearly 650,000 distinct CDR3 sequences, under 8.5% of them seen only once. This sample also belongs to another study, concerning yellow fever vaccine responses in identical twins.

The receptor comes from a young woman in good health. Material: PBMCs. The chain carries TRBV10-2 and TRBJ2-7, with 7 bases fitting TRBD2. The CDR3 DNA follows: TGCGCCAGCTTTACCGGGAGGCTGCTTGACGAGCAGTACTTC. This gives the protein CASFTGRLLDEQYF.